The 14 T cell receptor beta chains given below trace back to one sample, sequenced in a study of regulatory T cells in long-lasting Graves disease. Time point here: persistent/refractory GD, antithyroid drugs over 5 years with positive TRAb. Isolated PBMC RNA provided the starting material for the TCR library. HTBI primers from iRepertoire and Arm-PCR of CDR3 regions yielded the TCR beta libraries. TCRdb called the multiplex PCR reads again in MiXCR, with one record for every CDR3 protein. The sample yields about 660,000 distinct CDR3 sequences, 25% to 35% seen once. The specimen comprised peripheral blood mononuclear cells (PBMCs), sampled when the disease was refractory, from a patient treated with antithyroid drugs. The receptor source for this set is a female donor with Graves disease.

The rearrangement uses TRBV15 and TRBJ1-4; no definite D call. This CDR3 is 15 amino acids long. Germline V gene lookup returns CDR1 LNHNV and CDR2 YYDKDF (reference sequence). The ends were cut back, 0 bases at V and 6 bases at J, with 11 bases in the middle. CDR3 nucleotides: TGTGCCACCAGCAGAGAGGGTACCCTATATGAAAAACTGTTTTTT. Protein: CATSREGTLYEKLFF. Complete variable domain (other parts from reference TRBV15 and TRBJ1-4): DAMVIQNPRYQVTQFGKPVTLSCSQTLNHNVMYWYQQKSSQAPKLLFHYYDKDFNNEADTPDNFQSRRPNTSFCFLDIRSPGLGDTAMYLCATSREGTLYEKLFFGSGTQLSVL.

This clonotype has a count of ten or more. The rearrangement links TRBV28 to TRBJ1-1; 9 nucleotides agree with TRBD1. The CDR3 length is 15 residues. Germline CDR1 MDHEN, CDR2 SYDVKM. The V gene end was trimmed by 5 bases and the J gene end by 1 base; junction bases not matched to a gene: 5. The CDR3 sequence is CASSMDRGWNTEAFF. CDR3 coding DNA: TGTGCCAGCAGTATGGACAGGGGATGGAACACTGAAGCTTTCTTT. Combining the CDR3 with reference TRBV28 and TRBJ1-1 gives the whole variable domain DVKVTQSSRYLVKRTGEKVFLECVQDMDHENMFWYRQDPGLGLRLIYFSYDVKMKEKGDIPEGYSVSREKKERFSLILESASTNQTSMYLCASSMDRGWNTEAFFGQGTRLTVV.

In its sample, this clonotype was seen a few times. This chain uses TRBV20-1 with TRBJ2-7, with 11 bases that match TRBD2. The V segment lost 3 bases and the J segment 2 bases; nucleotides outside the gene matches: 15. In germline, CDR1 is DFQATT, CDR2 SNEGSKA (reference sequence). The CDR3 is 18 amino acids. CDR3 nucleotides: TGCAGTGCTAGGAGTGGAAGGACTAGCGGGCTTCGGGCCTACGAGCAGTACTTC. This gives the protein CSARSGRTSGLRAYEQYF.

This chain joins TRBV5-5 and TRBJ1-3, with D hard to call. The V end was cut by 0 bases, the J end by 0 bases, with 7 bases between. Germline loops: CDR1 SGHKS, CDR2 YYEKEE (reference sequence). This CDR3 has 15 amino acids. This CDR3 reads CASSLVTISGNTIYF. DNA of the CDR3: TGTGCCAGCAGCTTGGTTACGATCTCTGGAAACACCATATATTTT.

This clonotype came up many times. The CDR3 spells CASSPSVGVWSPLHF. The CDR3 DNA reads as TGTGCCAGCAGCCCGTCCGTGGGAGTGTGGTCACCCCTCCACTTT. The chain employs TRBV13 and TRBJ1-6; D unresolved. The CDR3 sequence is 15 residues long. The ends were cut back, 5 bases at V and 10 bases at J, with 18 bases in the middle. CDR1 is PRHDT and CDR2 is FYEKMQ in the germline V gene (reference sequence).

This chain connects TRBV28 to TRBJ2-5; 12 bases agree with TRBD2. Germline CDR1 is MDHEN and CDR2 is SYDVKM. With 5 bases clipped from V and 7 bases from J, the junction kept 8 bases outside the gene matches. The CDR3 spans 15 residues. The CDR3 is CASSLTSGRERTQYF. The CDR3 bases are TGTGCCAGCAGTCTGACTAGCGGGAGAGAGAGGACCCAGTACTTC.

The chain joins TRBV20-1 to TRBJ1-6; TRBD1 matches at 8 bases. The V and J ends lost 1 base and 10 bases, in that order; junction bases with no gene match: 6. In germline, CDR1 is DFQATT, CDR2 SNEGSKA (reference sequence). The CDR3 has 14 amino acids. Here the CDR3 reads CSARAQGADSPLHF. The CDR3 nucleotides read TGCAGTGCTAGAGCTCAGGGGGCAGACTCACCCCTCCACTTT.

The chain links TRBV6-1 to TRBJ2-7, with D possibly TRBD2 on 6 matching bases. Trimming removed 8 bases from V and 7 bases from J, with 21 bases in between. CDR1 MNHNS and CDR2 SASEGT come from the germline V gene. The CDR3 covers 14 residues. The CDR3 sequence is CASQDEAGLREQYF. In DNA, the CDR3 is TGTGCCAGCCAAGACGAGGCGGGACTTCGAGAGCAGTACTTC.

This clonotype came up many times. The chain recombines TRBV12-3 or TRBV12-4 with TRBJ1-1, with D perhaps matching TRBD1 (6 bases). The CDR3 runs 14 residues. Trimming took off 5 bases at V and 4 bases at J, with 14 bases between the two ends. The CDR3 DNA sequence: TGTGCCAGCAGTAACCGACAGGATGGCACTGAAGCTTTCTTT. Translated: CASSNRQDGTEAFF.

A few counts support this clonotype. The V gene is TRBV20-1, the J gene TRBJ2-5; either TRBD1 or TRBD2 may fit D (5 bases each). V was pared by 1 base and J by 2 bases, with 11 bases between. The CDR3 has 14 amino acids. Germline assignment: CDR1 DFQATT and CDR2 SNEGSKA (reference sequence). The CDR3 region has the DNA TGCAGTGCTAGAGGGGGGACGCATCAAGAGACCCAGTACTTC. Translating it yields CSARGGTHQETQYF.

Only a few counts were recorded for this clonotype. The chain uses TRBV6-5 and TRBJ2-7; TRBD1 matches 9 bases. The CDR3 sequence is 14 residues long. Germline lookup yields CDR1 MNHEY and CDR2 SVGAGI. After removal of 2 bases from V and 3 bases from J, the junction contained 2 bases not matched to a gene. CDR3 sequence reads: CASSYPDRGYEQYF. The CDR3 nucleotides read TGTGCCAGCAGTTACCCGGACAGGGGCTACGAGCAGTACTTC.

The table lists this clonotype with a few counts. The chain joins TRBV11-2 to TRBJ2-7, with a possible D match to TRBD1 (5 bases). CDR3 length equals 14 residues. Looked up from germline, CDR1 is SGHAT and CDR2 is FQNNGV. V lost 2 bases and J 7 bases, leaving 15 bases between the germline ends. The CDR3 protein is CASSLTGSSGEQYF. CDR3 bases: TGTGCCAGCAGCTTAACAGGCTCATCTGGGGAGCAGTACTTC.

The chain links TRBV7-9 to TRBJ2-1; TRBD1 is a possible D gene (9 bases). V lost 5 bases and J lost 0, with 20 bases in between. Germline V gives CDR1 SEHNR, CDR2 FQNEAQ (reference sequence). The CDR3 sequence is 18 residues long. As DNA, the CDR3 is TGTGCCAGCAGCCCGGGGGGGACAGGGCCGAGCTCCTACAATGAGCAGTTCTTC. As protein: CASSPGGTGPSSYNEQFF.

This clonotype was seen more than once but under ten times. The CDR3 region is CASSHGGTLHF. In DNA, the CDR3 is TGTGCCAGCAGCCACGGAGGGACCCTCCACTTT. The rearrangement links TRBV13 to TRBJ1-6, with D unresolved. Germline V gene sequence: CDR1 PRHDT, CDR2 FYEKMQ (reference sequence). V was shortened by 5 bases and J by 14 bases, with 10 bases between the two germline ends. This CDR3 has 11 residues.